The 29 T cell receptor beta chains presented below share a single source sample, sequenced in a study of Ad26.COV2.S vaccination and SARS-CoV-2 variants. Assay: immunoSEQ multiplex PCR; the TCRdb copy retains only in-frame clones and omits some. The sample lists 75,000 to 100,000 clones; more than 65% were seen once. The sample consisted of peripheral blood, taken after recovery from COVID-19. These receptors originate from a human donor who had recovered from COVID-19.

The chain has TRBV12-3 or TRBV12-4 and TRBJ2-7, with D unclear. Between the trimmed V and J ends, which lost 2 bases and 3 bases, there was a span of 5 bases. The CDR3 contains 12 residues. The DNA for the CDR3 is TGTGCCAGCAGTTTACAAGGCTACGAGCAGTACTTC. Translating it yields CASSLQGYEQYF.

The V call is TRBV11-2, the J call TRBJ2-7; maybe TRBD2 (7 bases). The germline V gene has CDR1 SGHAT and CDR2 FQNNGV. The CDR3 sequence is 15 residues long. Trimming took off 5 bases at V and 3 bases at J, with 17 bases between the two ends. In DNA, the CDR3 is TGTGCCAGCAGCCAAGGAGGGGGGGGATACTACGAGCAGTACTTC. Its translation: CASSQGGGGYYEQYF.

The V call is TRBV19, the J call TRBJ1-5, with a possible D match to TRBD1 (5 bases). Germline values: CDR1 LNHDA, CDR2 SQIVND (reference sequence). This CDR3 contains 15 residues. V lost 6 bases and J lost 3, with 15 bases in between. CDR3 sequence: CASRSPGGYNQPQHF. As DNA, the CDR3 is TGTGCCAGTAGGTCTCCCGGGGGATACAATCAGCCCCAGCATTTT.

The chain joins TRBV24-1 to TRBJ2-2; D may be TRBD1 (5 bases). The V gene lost 1 base and the J gene lost 6 bases, with 17 bases spanning the gap. Germline assignment: CDR1 KGHDR and CDR2 SFDVKD. This CDR3 comprises 17 residues. DNA for the CDR3: TGTGCCACCAGTGATTTAAAGGATGCAGGGAAGTCCGGGGAGCTGTTTTTT. Its protein product is CATSDLKDAGKSGELFF.

The chain joins TRBV6-6 to TRBJ2-7; tentative D call: TRBD1 (5 bases). CDR1 and CDR2 (germline): MNHNY, SVGAGI (reference sequence). The CDR3 extends over 15 amino acids. V dropped 0 bases and J dropped 1 base, with 10 bases sitting between them. The CDR3 nucleotides read TGTGCCAGCAGTTACTCCCAGGGAACTTCCTACGAGCAGTACTTC. Protein: CASSYSQGTSYEQYF.

The chain carries TRBV19 and TRBJ2-3, with 15 bases matching TRBD2. Germline V gene sequence: CDR1 LNHDA, CDR2 SQIVND (reference sequence). The CDR3 is 19 residues long. J was trimmed by 5 bases and V by 5 bases; bases with no gene match: 14. CDR3 residues: CASSLRTSGGASVRDTQYF. Written as DNA, the CDR3 is TGTGCCAGTAGTCTCCGGACTAGCGGGGGGGCCTCGGTCCGAGATACGCAGTATTTT.

The V gene is TRBV7-7, the J gene TRBJ2-2; 8 bases map to TRBD1. The CDR3 has 15 amino acids. J lost 6 bases, V lost 1 base, and 4 bases had no gene match. The germline CDR1 and CDR2 sequences are SSHAT and FNYEAQ (reference sequence). CDR3 residues: CASSLVQDRAGELFF. The CDR3 region has the DNA TGTGCCAGCAGCTTAGTCCAGGACAGGGCCGGGGAGCTGTTTTTT.

With regard to this clone: With a much larger clone just one base away, this may be a read error. This CDR3 is also generated by other DNA sequences in the sample. The chain employs TRBV29-1 and TRBJ1-5; D gene ambiguous. The CDR3 contains 12 residues. Germline-derived CDR1 and CDR2 are SQVTM and ANQGSEA. V lost 0 bases, J lost 6 bases, and 6 bases lay in between. CDR3 sequence reads: CSVEDNGQPQHF. CDR3 DNA: TGCAGCGTTGAAGATAATGGTCAGCCCCAGCATTTT.

V usage is TRBV5-1 and J usage is TRBJ2-7, with no clear D. This CDR3 has 15 amino acids. Germline CDR1 and CDR2: SGHRS and YFSETQ. V lost 2 bases and J 3 bases, leaving 15 bases between the germline ends. The CDR3 DNA is TGCGCCAGCAGCTTTCGATCCGATACCTTCTACGAGCAGTACTTC. Its protein product is CASSFRSDTFYEQYF.

This chain connects TRBV6-6 to TRBJ1-3, with D hard to call. The ends were cut back, 2 bases at V and 2 bases at J, with 10 bases in the middle. CDR1 and CDR2 from the germline V gene are MNHNY and SVGAGI (reference sequence). The CDR3 extends over 15 amino acids. DNA of the CDR3: TGTGCCAGCAGTTACGACGGTGGACCTGGAAACACCATATATTTT. Its translation is CASSYDGGPGNTIYF.

The chain links TRBV7-2 to TRBJ1-2; D is undetermined. This CDR3 has 15 amino acids. CDR1 is SGHTA, CDR2 FQGNSA, per germline. Trimming removed 1 base at V and 2 bases at J, with 11 bases between. The CDR3 sequence: CASSLDGFPNYGYTF. The CDR3 nucleotides read TGTGCCAGCAGCTTAGATGGGTTCCCCAACTATGGCTACACCTTC.

V and J are TRBV9 and TRBJ2-7; 7 nucleotides agree with TRBD1. Looked up from germline, CDR1 is SGDLS and CDR2 is YYNGEE. This CDR3 is 13 amino acids long. Trimming removed 0 bases from V and 5 bases from J; junction bases left unmatched: 2. CDR3 region: CASSVVGGDEQYF. CDR3 sequence (DNA): TGTGCCAGCAGCGTAGTAGGGGGCGACGAGCAGTACTTC.

The DNA of the CDR3 is TGTGCCAGCAGTTTTAACTTGAGCTCCTACAATGAGCAGTTCTTC. Residues: CASSFNLSSYNEQFF. The V call is TRBV28, the J call TRBJ2-1; D not resolved. The CDR3 length is 15 residues. Deletions cut 3 bases from V and 0 bases from J, with 9 bases between. Germline assignment: CDR1 MDHEN and CDR2 SYDVKM.

The chain is built from TRBV28 and TRBJ2-7; TRBD2 matches 11 bases. Germline V CDR1 and CDR2: MDHEN, SYDVKM. This CDR3 spans 15 amino acids. V dropped 4 bases and J dropped 0; count of bases not matched to a gene: 2. The CDR3 protein is CASSYGTSGSYEQYF. In nucleotides, the CDR3 is TGTGCCAGCAGTTACGGGACTAGCGGCTCCTACGAGCAGTACTTC.

Only one count was recorded for this clone. The V call is TRBV10-1, the J call TRBJ2-3; TRBD1 matches 9 bases. Germline V gene sequence: CDR1 WNHNN, CDR2 SYGVQD (reference sequence). V was clipped by 6 bases and J by 0 bases; unmatched bases: 4. CDR3 length equals 15 residues. In DNA form, the CDR3 reads TGCGCCAGCAGGACGGGACAGGGAAGCACAGATACGCAGTATTTT. It codes for CASRTGQGSTDTQYF.

This sequence joins TRBV11-1 and TRBJ2-3; D is unresolved. Germline CDR1 reads SGHAT; CDR2 reads FQDESV (reference sequence). The CDR3 is 14 residues long. Trimming removed 7 bases at V and 0 bases at J, with 11 bases between. The chain's CDR3 is CASMAQRSTDTQYF. The DNA for the CDR3 is TGTGCCAGCATGGCTCAACGGAGCACAGATACGCAGTATTTT.

The chain is built from TRBV19 and TRBJ2-4; 7 bases match TRBD2. This CDR3 region has 15 residues. The V and J ends lost 4 bases and 1 base, in that order; junction bases with no gene match: 4. Germline V gene sequence: CDR1 LNHDA, CDR2 SQIVND (reference sequence). CDR3 sequence reads: CASSSGSQAKNIQYF. CDR3 coding DNA: TGTGCCAGTAGTAGCGGGAGTCAGGCCAAAAACATTCAGTACTTC.

V is TRBV7-2 and J is TRBJ2-3, with 10 nucleotides matching TRBD1. V lost 1 base to trimming and J lost 8 bases; unmatched junction nucleotides: 6. Germline lookup yields CDR1 SGHTA and CDR2 FQGNSA. This CDR3 is 15 amino acids long. The CDR3 is CASSLGGQGMGTQYF. CDR3 in DNA: TGTGCCAGCAGCTTAGGGGGACAGGGGATGGGTACGCAGTATTTT.

The chain is built from TRBV28 and TRBJ2-3; 7 bases fit TRBD1. V gave up 6 bases and J gave up 4 bases; unmatched junction bases: 7. The germline V gene encodes CDR1 MDHEN and CDR2 SYDVKM. The length of the CDR3 is 14 residues. CDR3 region: CASRPRGNADTQYF. DNA for the CDR3: TGTGCCAGCAGGCCCAGGGGGAACGCAGATACGCAGTATTTT. The full variable domain, rest sourced from reference TRBV28 and TRBJ2-3, is DVKVTQSSRYLVKRTGEKVFLECVQDMDHENMFWYRQDPGLGLRLIYFSYDVKMKEKGDIPEGYSVSREKKERFSLILESASTNQTSMYLCASRPRGNADTQYFGPGTRLTVL.

DNA of the CDR3: TGTGCCAGCAGCTTAGTCCCTAGGGGGACTAGAAGGTCCTACAATGAGCAGTTCTTC. This encodes CASSLVPRGTRRSYNEQFF. This rearrangement joins TRBV11-2 to TRBJ2-1, with 8 bases lining up with TRBD2. The CDR3 consists of 19 residues. CDR1 SGHAT and CDR2 FQNNGV come from the germline V gene. With 1 base clipped from V and 1 base from J, the junction kept 12 bases outside the gene matches. Based on the CDR3 plus reference TRBV11-2 and TRBJ2-1, the full variable domain is EAGVAQSPRYKIIEKRQSVAFWCNPISGHATLYWYQQILGQGPKLLIQFQNNGVVDDSQLPKDRFSAERLKGVDSTLKIQPAKLEDSAVYLCASSLVPRGTRRSYNEQFFGPGTRLTVL.

V gene TRBV29-1 combines with J gene TRBJ2-7; 9 bases line up with TRBD2. Germline V lookup: CDR1 SQVTM, CDR2 ANQGSEA. The V gene end was trimmed by 4 bases and the J gene end by 3 bases; junction bases not matched to a gene: 10. CDR3 size: 15 residues. The CDR3 protein is CSVVIPREGLYEQYF. The CDR3 DNA is TGCAGCGTTGTGATCCCGCGGGAGGGCCTCTACGAGCAGTACTTC.

About this clone itself: Other DNA sequences in this sample translate to the same CDR3. The chain combines TRBV18 with TRBJ2-5; no clear D gene. The V end lost 3 bases, the J end lost 1 base, and 6 bases lay between the germline ends. The germline CDR1 and CDR2 sequences are KGHSH and LQKENI. The CDR3 has 13 amino acids. CDR3 in amino acids: CASSPPGQETQYF. The CDR3 nucleotides are TGTGCCAGCTCACCTCCTGGCCAAGAGACCCAGTACTTC. The full variable domain, with the rest looked up from reference TRBV18 and TRBJ2-5, is NAGVMQNPRHLVRRRGQEARLRCSPMKGHSHVYWYRQLPEEGLKFMVYLQKENIIDESGMPKERFSAEFPKEGPSILRIQQVVRGDSAAYFCASSPPGQETQYFGPGTRLLVL.

This clone is a singleton in its sample. The chain employs TRBV28 and TRBJ1-2; D is ambiguous. Germline V gene sequence: CDR1 MDHEN, CDR2 SYDVKM. V was shortened by 1 base and J by 4 bases, with 13 bases between the two germline ends. The CDR3 length is 15 residues. CDR3 amino acids: CASSLLDRRGYGYTF. The CDR3 nucleotides read TGTGCCAGCAGTTTATTAGACCGAAGAGGCTATGGCTACACCTTC.

The CDR3 coding sequence is TGTGCCAGCAGTTTTGCTGGACAGGGGTTGGCAAACTACGAGCAGTACTTC. It translates to CASSFAGQGLANYEQYF. V is TRBV27 and J is TRBJ2-7; 9 bases agree with TRBD1. The CDR3 totals 17 residues. Germline CDR1 reads MNHEY; CDR2 reads SMNVEV (reference sequence). V was clipped by 3 bases and J by 3 bases; unmatched bases: 12.

The table lists this clone with a count of one. This rearrangement joins TRBV29-1 to TRBJ1-6, with D maybe TRBD1 (6 bases). The ends were cut back, 4 bases at V and 3 bases at J, with 7 bases in the middle. CDR1 is SQVTM and CDR2 is ANQGSEA in the germline V gene. The CDR3 has 13 residues. The CDR3 protein is CSVGRGYNSPLHF. The CDR3 bases are TGCAGCGTTGGCAGGGGCTATAATTCACCCCTCCACTTT.

This clone came up a few times. The genes are TRBV7-2 and TRBJ1-2, with 8 bases aligning to TRBD1. The CDR3 has 16 amino acids. The V gene's germline CDR1 is SGHTA and CDR2 FQGNSA. Losses at the gene ends were 4 bases for V and 7 bases for J; bases not matched to a gene: 14. CDR3 sequence: CASSSASPGTGAGYTF. The CDR3 DNA sequence: TGTGCCAGCAGCTCGGCAAGTCCCGGGACAGGTGCTGGCTACACCTTC.

The CDR3 protein is CASSQVEGGSEQFF. The CDR3 nucleotides are TGTGCCAGCAGCCAAGTGGAGGGAGGATCTGAGCAGTTCTTC. The gene calls are TRBV4-2 and TRBJ2-1; TRBD2 might be the D (6 bases). Germline V CDR1 and CDR2: LGHNA, YNFKEQ. This CDR3 has 14 residues. The V and J ends lost 1 base and 9 bases respectively, with 13 bases between them.

This chain connects TRBV5-4 to TRBJ2-7; 8 nucleotides match TRBD1. Germline assignment: CDR1 SGHNT and CDR2 YYREEE (reference sequence). The CDR3 totals 14 residues. V shed 4 bases and J 2 bases; nucleotides not matched to a gene: 5. The CDR3 bases are TGTGCCAGCAGCCCACGACAGGGGACCTACGAGCAGTACTTC. As protein: CASSPRQGTYEQYF.

The V and J genes are TRBV5-1 and TRBJ2-7, with 8 bases identical to TRBD2. CDR1 is SGHRS, CDR2 YFSETQ, per germline. The CDR3 runs to 17 residues. J gave up 4 bases and V 1 base, and 13 bases lay outside the gene matches. Written as DNA, the CDR3 is TGCGCCAGCAGCTTGAAAAGCGGGAGAGGGCCAGAATACGAGCAGTACTTC. Protein sequence: CASSLKSGRGPEYEQYF.